This entry describes one T cell receptor beta chain. No antigen is known for it. These data belong to a study of neurological immune-mediated disorders. Overall study results and limits: There was no clinical or MRI feature that was associated with the multiple sclerosis repertoire cluster.

This CDR3 has 14 amino acids. With 5 bases removed from V and 8 bases from J, the gap between germline ends came to 15 bases. The cDNA was synthesized by means of template-switch 5'RACE, which was carried out with 10-nucleotide random UMIs. Every sequencing run generated in excess of 160 million TCR-beta sequences. These sequences covered 15-18 subjects. TCRdb fed the 5' RACE reads into MiXCR, producing one record per CDR3 protein. The sample yields approximately 66,000 distinct CDR3 sequences, less than 5.5% seen once. This clonotype was sampled from a man aged 30-40 years with multiple sclerosis. The material sequenced was PBMCs. This chain joins TRBV12-3 or TRBV12-4 and TRBJ1-4; TRBD1 might be the D (5 bases). The CDR3 region is CASSPTGLPEKLFF. CDR3 nucleotide sequence: TGTGCCAGCAGTCCCACAGGCCTTCCCGAAAAACTGTTTTTT.